This TCR beta chain was retrieved from a study of T cells expressing NK-cell markers. Overall study: TCR beta repertoires came from sorted CD3+CD56+NKG2C+, CD3+CD56+NKG2C- and CD3+CD56-NKG2C+ T cells. Of eight sequenced donors, seven were HCMV-seropositive and one HCMV-seronegative.

TCRdb reprocessed the 5' RACE reads, with one entry per CDR3 protein and no DNA. The sample shows around 260,000 distinct CDR3 sequences, and about 4% sits with its ten largest clones. A note on this clonotype: The antigen is not known.

The CDR3 runs 15 residues. Germline V lookup: CDR1 LNHNV, CDR2 YYDKDF (reference sequence). Findings of the study overall: Expanded NKG2C+ T cell clones were not confirmed as HCMV-specific. Top CD8+ clonotypes included the dominant CD3+CD56+NKG2C+ clonotypes in 5 or 6 donors.

The clonotype comes from a woman between 18 and 70 years old in good health. V usage is TRBV15 and J usage is TRBJ2-5. The sequenced material came from blood T cells: a sorted CD56 or NKG2C T cell subset, CD4+ or CD8+ T cells, or bulk PBMC T cells (not recorded which). CDR3 sequence reads: CATSRDRASWETQYF.